This T cell receptor (beta chain) is from a study of T-cell memory formation after mild COVID-19. Study information: TCR clustering was largely donor specific.

MiXCR was run by TCRdb on the 5' RACE reads, yielding one entry per CDR3 protein. The sample has about 400,000 distinct CDR3 sequences, roughly 17% seen once. Findings and caveats of the study: Pre-infection memory contained some responding clones, which suggested that cross-reactive memory had joined.

In the case of this clonotype: Its cognate antigen is unknown.

The CDR3 contains 12 residues. Germline values: CDR1 SGHTA, CDR2 FQGNSA. Trimming cost V 4 bases and J 7 bases, with 9 bases left between them. The chain has TRBV7-2 and TRBJ2-3; D tentatively reads TRBD1 or TRBD2 (5 bases each). The receptor's source is a man aged 18 to 30 who had mild COVID-19 (a few samples of this study predate the infection). Cell type and time point are not known. Sequencing was performed on PBMCs or a T cell subset sorted from them (not recorded which). The CDR3 region has the DNA TGTGCCAGCAGCTGGGACGACCATACGCAGTATTTT. Protein product: CASSWDDHTQYF.